These 8 T cell receptor beta chains originate from one sample sequenced in a study of OX40 agonist ivuxolimab in advanced cancers. Assay used: immunoSEQ multiplex PCR; TCRdb lists only in-frame clones, some missing. The table shows roughly 34,000 clones, with approximately 80% occurring only once. Sequencing was performed on CD4+ or CD8+ T cells sorted from blood, taken in a trial of the OX40 agonist ivuxolimab. All receptors come from an adult with an advanced solid tumor such as melanoma, head and neck, liver or kidney cancer.

Here the CDR3 DNA reads TGTGCCAGCAGCTTAGCGGGCGGGGGTAACTATGGCTACACCTTC. It yields the protein CASSLAGGGNYGYTF. V gene TRBV7-9 combines with J gene TRBJ1-2; maybe TRBD1 (5 bases). The V end lost 0 bases, the J end lost 1 base, and 9 bases lay between the germline ends. CDR1 and CDR2 (germline): SEHNR, FQNEAQ (reference sequence). This CDR3 is built from 15 residues.

The chain uses TRBV6-6 and TRBJ2-1; D is unclear. Per germline, CDR1 MNHNY and CDR2 SVGAGI (reference sequence). The germline V and J ends were trimmed by 7 bases and 4 bases, with 5 bases remaining between them. This CDR3 comprises 11 residues. The CDR3 coding sequence is TGTGCCAGCACCGAATACAATGAGCAGTTCTTC. Protein sequence: CASTEYNEQFF.

This sequence joins TRBV6-1 and TRBJ2-1; 11 nucleotides match TRBD2. There are 20 residues in the CDR3. Germline V lookup: CDR1 MNHNS, CDR2 SASEGT. Trimming took 4 bases from V and 0 from J; bases not matched to a gene: 14. CDR3 coding DNA: TGTGCCAGCAGTGTGCTGACAGGACCTAGCGGGGGGAGCTCCTACAATGAGCAGTTCTTC. It is translated as CASSVLTGPSGGSSYNEQFF.

V and J are TRBV5-5 and TRBJ1-4; possibly TRBD1 for D (5 bases). Germline V gene lookup returns CDR1 SGHKS and CDR2 YYEKEE (reference sequence). The CDR3 sequence is 14 residues long. V gave up 7 bases and J gave up 0 bases, with 10 bases separating them. CDR3 in amino acids: CASARAATNEKLFF. CDR3 in DNA: TGTGCCAGCGCCAGGGCGGCAACTAATGAAAAACTGTTTTTT.

This clone was seen a few times. Written as DNA, the CDR3 is TGTGCCAGCAGCCGCCAGGGGGCTAATGAAAAACTGTTTTTT. Translation: CASSRQGANEKLFF. The V gene is TRBV7-9, the J gene TRBJ1-4, with 7 nucleotides matching TRBD1. Trimming at V came to 5 bases and at J to 3 bases, leaving 3 bases not matched to a gene. CDR1 is SEHNR, CDR2 FQNEAQ, per germline (reference sequence). This CDR3 is 14 amino acids long. Full variable domain (remainder filled in from reference TRBV7-9 and TRBJ1-4): DTGVSQNPRHKITKRGQNVTFRCDPISEHNRLYWYRQTLGQGPEFLTYFQNEAQLEKSRLLSDRFSAERPKGSFSTLEIQRTEQGDSAMYLCASSRQGANEKLFFGSGTQLSVL.

The CDR3 region has the DNA TGTGCCAGCAGCCTACCAGGGCCCTCTGGAAACACCATATATTTT. Its translation is CASSLPGPSGNTIYF. The chain combines TRBV7-6 with TRBJ1-3, with D perhaps TRBD1 (5 bases). This CDR3 comprises 15 residues. CDR1 is SGHVS, CDR2 FNYEAQ, per germline. V was shortened by 5 bases and J by 0 bases, with 11 bases between the two germline ends.

This chain joins TRBV30 and TRBJ1-5, with D hard to call. The CDR3 has 13 residues. CDR1 and CDR2 from the germline V gene are GTSNPN and SVGIG (reference sequence). Trimming pared 1 base from V and 7 bases from J, leaving 11 bases between. The CDR3 sequence: CAWSDGIVQPQHF. In DNA form, the CDR3 reads TGTGCCTGGAGTGACGGGATTGTACAGCCCCAGCATTTT.

The V call is TRBV19, the J call TRBJ2-3, with D maybe TRBD1 (6 bases). V lost 4 bases and J 3 bases, leaving 14 bases between the germline ends. Germline lookup yields CDR1 LNHDA and CDR2 SQIVND (reference sequence). This CDR3 is 15 amino acids long. CDR3 in amino acids: CASSKQGFLTDTQYF. CDR3 DNA sequence: TGTGCCAGTAGTAAACAGGGTTTTTTGACAGATACGCAGTATTTT.